This T cell receptor beta chain originates from a study of glioma-infiltrating T cells. The wider study: Dexamethasone exposure before glioma surgery was limited to six or fewer days. Sequencing aimed for about 4- to 11-fold coverage of about a million peripheral T cells.

There are a few counts of this clonotype. Amplification of TCR alpha and beta CDR3 regions from RNA used iRepertoire nested multiplex PCR. Via MiXCR, TCRdb re-called the multiplex PCR reads, giving one row per CDR3 protein. The repertoire includes approximately 400,000 distinct CDR3 sequences, 41% of them detected once, and 12% sits in the top ten. V trimming: 3 bases; J trimming: 7 bases; junction bases outside the gene matches: 9. In germline, CDR1 is MGHDK, CDR2 SYGVNS. This CDR3 is 17 amino acids long. This sequence was found in a human donor with low-grade glioma or glioblastoma, undergoing nonglioma brain surgery, or in good health (not recorded which). The gene calls are TRBV25-1 and TRBJ2-1; 13 bases fit TRBD2. The sequencing input was glioma tissue, nonneoplastic brain tissue, or PBMCs (not recorded which). The CDR3 is CASSDPGLAGVWNEQFF. The DNA of the CDR3 is TGTGCCAGCAGTGATCCAGGACTAGCGGGAGTGTGGAATGAGCAGTTCTTC.